These 9 T cell receptor beta chains originate from one sample sequenced in a study of CD8+CD57+ T cells in acquired aplastic anemia (dated by TCRdb to 2016 to 2018). The sample was run on an Illumina HiSeq 2000. Genomic DNA was used as template for profiling of TCR beta VDJ combinations and CDR3 sequences. The public sequencing data were trimmed at Q25 with fastp and processed into clonotypes with MiXCR by TCRdb, which kept only in-frame beta chains. Identical CDR3 protein sequences are pooled into one entry, listed with their most common genes and DNA. This sample lists about 200,000 distinct CDR3 sequences; approximately 35% were detected once. The ten largest clones add up to roughly 1.1% of the sample. Sequenced material: sorted CD4+, CD8+, or CD8+CD57+ T cells (not recorded which) from PBMCs. These receptors were obtained from a human donor in good health, serving as a control.

Ten or more counts support this clonotype. This chain uses TRBV5-1 with TRBJ2-5; D not resolved. Trimming took off 5 bases at V and 1 base at J, with 9 bases between the two ends. This CDR3 has 13 amino acids. CDR1 is SGHRS, CDR2 YFSETQ, per germline. Written as DNA, the CDR3 is TGCGCCAGCAGTAAAAGGGCCCAAGAGACCCAGTACTTC. Translation gives CASSKRAQETQYF.

The rearrangement links TRBV5-1 to TRBJ1-1, with D perhaps TRBD1 (5 bases). Germline V gives CDR1 SGHRS, CDR2 YFSETQ. The CDR3 has 15 amino acids. Trimming shortened V by 2 bases and J by 1 base, and 12 bases separated the two germline ends. CDR3 sequence: CASSLVNQGNTEAFF. The CDR3 bases are TGCGCCAGCAGCTTAGTGAATCAGGGGAACACTGAAGCTTTCTTT. The whole variable domain, filled in from reference TRBV5-1 and TRBJ1-1, reads KAGVTQTPRYLIKTRGQQVTLSCSPISGHRSVSWYQQTPGQGLQFLFEYFSETQRNKGNFPGRFSGRQFSNSRSEMNVSTLELGDSALYLCASSLVNQGNTEAFFGQGTRLTVV.

This chain links TRBV5-1 with TRBJ1-2; 9 nucleotides match TRBD1. Germline CDR1 SGHRS, CDR2 YFSETQ. V was clipped by 5 bases and J by 3 bases; unmatched bases: 11. This CDR3 contains 16 residues. The CDR3 loop is CASRSGTGSVYYGYTF. The CDR3 DNA reads TGCGCCAGCAGAAGCGGGACAGGGTCGGTGTACTATGGCTACACCTTC. Using reference TRBV5-1 and TRBJ1-2 for the parts outside the CDR3, the full variable domain is KAGVTQTPRYLIKTRGQQVTLSCSPISGHRSVSWYQQTPGQGLQFLFEYFSETQRNKGNFPGRFSGRQFSNSRSEMNVSTLELGDSALYLCASRSGTGSVYYGYTFGSGTRLTVV.

V usage is TRBV27 and J usage is TRBJ1-1, with 9 bases that match TRBD1. The CDR3 runs 13 residues. Germline CDR1 is MNHEY and CDR2 is SMNVEV (reference sequence). V shed 10 bases and J 6 bases; nucleotides not matched to a gene: 9. CDR3: CATTGGDRAEAFF. The CDR3, as DNA: TGTGCCACAACAGGAGGGGACAGGGCTGAAGCTTTCTTT.

This clonotype was seen many times. The chain's CDR3 is CASRFAYRGPEAFF. As DNA, the CDR3 is TGCGCCAGCAGATTCGCTTACAGGGGACCTGAAGCTTTCTTT. The genes are TRBV5-1 and TRBJ1-1; TRBD1 agrees at 7 bases. Germline loops: CDR1 SGHRS, CDR2 YFSETQ. This CDR3 comprises 14 residues. The junction had 10 bases not matched to a gene; V was cut back by 5 bases and J by 6 bases. Drawing the rest from reference TRBV5-1 and TRBJ1-1, the complete variable domain is KAGVTQTPRYLIKTRGQQVTLSCSPISGHRSVSWYQQTPGQGLQFLFEYFSETQRNKGNFPGRFSGRQFSNSRSEMNVSTLELGDSALYLCASRFAYRGPEAFFGQGTRLTVV.

As concerns this clonotype: This could be a read error, since a much larger clone is one nucleotide away. The chain employs TRBV4-1 and TRBJ1-2, with TRBD1 identical over 8 bases. The CDR3 is 14 residues long. J was trimmed by 7 bases and V by 3 bases; bases with no gene match: 7. Germline V CDR1 and CDR2: MGHRA, YSYEKL. The CDR3 sequence is CASSQDRAVCGYTF. The CDR3 DNA sequence: TGCGCCAGCAGCCAGGACAGGGCTGTCTGTGGCTACACCTTC.

This clonotype came up a few times. CDR3 amino acids: CASSPSLDRPYEQYF. The DNA for the CDR3 is TGTGCCAGCTCACCATCACTGGACAGACCGTACGAGCAGTACTTC. The chain uses TRBV18 and TRBJ2-7; a possible D gene is TRBD1 (6 bases). Germline assignment: CDR1 KGHSH and CDR2 LQKENI. Trimming left V 2 bases short and J 4 bases short, with 15 bases between. CDR3 length: 15 amino acids.

Comments on this clonotype: A much larger clone lies one base from this, so it may be a read error. This rearrangement joins TRBV7-2 to TRBJ2-7; D perhaps matches TRBD1 (5 bases). V was pared by 5 bases and J by 6 bases, with 20 bases between. Germline V gene lookup returns CDR1 SGHTA and CDR2 FQGNSA. The CDR3 spans 15 residues. Written as DNA, the CDR3 is TGTGCCAGCAGCCCGGGCTCAGAAGGGGCGCGCGAGCAGTACTTC. Amino acid sequence: CASSPGSEGAREQYF.

This clonotype was seen a handful of times. V is TRBV6-1 and J is TRBJ1-1; maybe TRBD1 (6 bases). Germline CDR1 MNHNS, CDR2 SASEGT. Trimming took off 3 bases at V and 6 bases at J, with 17 bases between the two ends. The CDR3 is 15 amino acids. CDR3: CASSDRGLRISEAFF. The CDR3 DNA reads TGTGCCAGCAGTGACAGGGGTTTGAGGATATCTGAAGCTTTCTTT.